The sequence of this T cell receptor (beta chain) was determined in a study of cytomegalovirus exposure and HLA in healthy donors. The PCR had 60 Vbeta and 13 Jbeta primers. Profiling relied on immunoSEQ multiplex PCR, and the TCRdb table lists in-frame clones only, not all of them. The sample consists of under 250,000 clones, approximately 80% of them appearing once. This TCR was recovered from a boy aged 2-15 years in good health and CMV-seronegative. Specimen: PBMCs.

CDR3 in amino acids: CASSPGGGTNYGYTF. The CDR3 region has the DNA TGTGCCAGCAGCCCGGGTGGGGGGACTAACTATGGCTACACCTTC. The rearrangement joins TRBV5-5 to TRBJ1-2, with TRBD1 as a possible D gene (5 bases). The CDR3 consists of 15 residues. Trimming left V 4 bases short and J 0 bases short, with 13 bases between. The germline gives CDR1 SGHKS, CDR2 YYEKEE (reference sequence).